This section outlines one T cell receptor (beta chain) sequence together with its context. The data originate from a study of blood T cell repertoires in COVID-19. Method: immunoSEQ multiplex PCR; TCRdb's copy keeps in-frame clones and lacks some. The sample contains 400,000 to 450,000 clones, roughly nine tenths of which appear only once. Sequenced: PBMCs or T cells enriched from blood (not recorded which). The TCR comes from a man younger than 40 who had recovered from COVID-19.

CDR3 nucleotides: TGTGCCAGCAGCTTGACTCGGGGGAGCTCCTACAATGAGCAGTTCTTC. Protein sequence: CASSLTRGSSYNEQFF. The chain couples TRBV7-9 to TRBJ2-1, with D maybe TRBD2 (6 bases). There are 16 residues in the CDR3. The germline gives CDR1 SEHNR, CDR2 FQNEAQ (reference sequence). V was clipped by 3 bases and J by 0 bases, with 12 bases between them.